Below are 31 T cell receptor beta chains sequenced from a single sample in a study of post-analysis software for immune sequencing data. Study results and limitations: Higher frequency in patients than in controls was seen for about five TRBV segments, with TRBV5-6, TRBV5-1 and TRBV20-1 among them.

Unique molecular identifiers were carried by the TCR beta cDNA libraries. One entry per CDR3 protein, called by TCRdb with MiXCR from the PCR reads. The table shows more than 500,000 distinct CDR3 sequences, with 34% occurring only once. These receptors' targets are unknown. What was sequenced was blood. All receptors come from a girl aged 2 to 17 with multiple sclerosis.

The rearrangement uses TRBV3-1 and TRBJ2-5; possibly TRBD2 for D (5 bases). This CDR3 is 14 amino acids long. The V and J ends lost 1 base and 5 bases respectively, with 11 bases between them. The germline V gene encodes CDR1 LGHDT and CDR2 YNNKEL (reference sequence). CDR3 loop: CASSQAIGEETQYF. The CDR3 nucleotides read TGTGCCAGCAGCCAAGCTATCGGGGAGGAGACCCAGTACTTC.

This clonotype was picked up one time. The rearrangement uses TRBV12-3 or TRBV12-4 and TRBJ1-1, with 7 bases fitting TRBD1. The ends lost 7 bases at V and 0 bases at J; junction bases unmatched: 11. The CDR3 is 16 amino acids. The CDR3 nucleotides read TGTGCCAGCACAACAGGGGAAGACCCTTTGAACACTGAAGCTTTCTTT. Encoded protein: CASTTGEDPLNTEAFF.

This clonotype was seen only a few times. The chain combines TRBV6-2 or TRBV6-3 with TRBJ2-5; TRBD2 matches at 14 bases. The junction had 7 bases not matched to a gene; V was cut back by 5 bases and J by 5 bases. The CDR3 runs 16 residues. Germline assignment: CDR1 MNHEY and CDR2 SVGEGT. CDR3 DNA sequence: TGTGCCAGCAGTCCGGGACTAGCGGGGGTCAAGGAGACCCAGTACTTC. Amino acid sequence: CASSPGLAGVKETQYF.

This chain joins TRBV7-3 and TRBJ2-6, with D perhaps TRBD1 or TRBD2 (5 bases each). The CDR3 has 18 residues. CDR1 and CDR2 from the germline V gene are SGHTA and FQGTGA. The ends were cut back, 5 bases at V and 0 bases at J, with 17 bases in the middle. CDR3 nucleotides: TGTGCCAGCAGCCCCTCGGGGCAGGACCTCTCTGGGGCCAACGTCCTGACTTTC. Its protein product is CASSPSGQDLSGANVLTF.

J is TRBJ1-2 and V is TRBV3-1; tentative D call: TRBD1 (6 bases). CDR1 and CDR2 from the germline V gene are LGHDT and YNNKEL (reference sequence). Trimming removed 0 bases at V and 3 bases at J, with 11 bases between. This CDR3 is 15 amino acids long. The CDR3 DNA sequence: TGTGCCAGCAGCCAAGATCAACAGGGAGACTATGGCTACACCTTC. It translates to CASSQDQQGDYGYTF.

This chain joins TRBV25-1 and TRBJ2-5; TRBD2 might be the D (5 bases). In germline, CDR1 is MGHDK, CDR2 SYGVNS. V dropped 3 bases and J dropped 7 bases, with 12 bases sitting between them. The CDR3 has 13 residues. The CDR3 is CASSDPGGPTQYF. The CDR3 nucleotides are TGTGCCAGCAGTGATCCAGGAGGACCGACCCAGTACTTC.

This chain uses TRBV5-1 with TRBJ1-5; no firm D call. V lost 0 bases, J lost 5 bases, and 9 bases lay in between. This CDR3 spans 14 amino acids. Germline V CDR1 and CDR2: SGHRS, YFSETQ. CDR3 sequence (DNA): TGCGCCAGCAGCTTGGAAGGGTACGATCAGCCCCAGCATTTT. Its protein product is CASSLEGYDQPQHF.

This clonotype was seen a single time. This rearrangement joins TRBV4-1 to TRBJ2-1; TRBD1 matches 10 bases. V was pared by 4 bases and J by 8 bases, with 8 bases of the junction left unmatched. This CDR3 comprises 15 residues. Germline loops: CDR1 MGHRA, CDR2 YSYEKL. The CDR3 DNA follows: TGCGCCAGCAGCCGGAACACGGGACAGGGGTATGAGCAGTTCTTC. It yields the protein CASSRNTGQGYEQFF.

The J gene is TRBJ2-3, the V gene TRBV4-1; 7 nucleotides align to TRBD2. Germline loops: CDR1 MGHRA, CDR2 YSYEKL. The CDR3 consists of 15 residues. V shed 6 bases, J shed 6 bases, and the junction held 12 bases outside the gene matches. DNA for the CDR3: TGCGCCAGCAGACGGCGAGCGGGGAACAGGGATACGCAGTATTTT. Its protein product is CASRRRAGNRDTQYF.

This clonotype was seen more than once but under ten times. This may come from a read error, since a much larger clone is one base off. As DNA, the CDR3 is TGCAGTGCGCCCCGGAGGGGTCGGGGTCAACTCTCCTACAATGAGCAGCTCTTC. Translated: CSAPRRGRGQLSYNEQLF. This chain joins TRBV20-1 and TRBJ2-1; a weak D match, TRBD2 (6 bases). The CDR3 loop spans 18 amino acids. Germline V CDR1 and CDR2: DFQATT, SNEGSKA (reference sequence).

The J gene is TRBJ1-2, the V gene TRBV5-1; TRBD1 aligns across 12 bases. V dropped 3 bases and J dropped 8; count of bases not matched to a gene: 8. There are 15 residues in the CDR3. Germline CDR1 and CDR2: SGHRS and YFSETQ. CDR3 loop: CASSSGTGGLRGYTF. CDR3 DNA sequence: TGCGCCAGCAGCTCCGGGACAGGGGGCCTGAGGGGCTACACCTTC.

The rearrangement links TRBV3-1 to TRBJ2-3; D is unresolved. CDR3 length: 13 amino acids. V was cut by 2 bases and J by 10 bases, with 13 bases left in between. Germline CDR1 and CDR2: LGHDT and YNNKEL (reference sequence). This chain's CDR3 is CASSQTPGIAQYF. The CDR3 DNA reads TGTGCCAGCAGCCAAACCCCAGGAATTGCGCAGTATTTT.

V usage is TRBV20-1 and J usage is TRBJ1-2, with 9 bases lining up with TRBD1. This CDR3 is built from 13 residues. The trim removed 5 bases at V and 8 bases at J, leaving 9 bases unmatched. CDR1 is DFQATT, CDR2 SNEGSKA, per germline (reference sequence). Here the CDR3 reads CSAGHRGLEGYTF. CDR3 coding DNA: TGCAGTGCTGGACACAGGGGGCTAGAGGGCTACACCTTC.

This chain connects TRBV3-1 to TRBJ2-7; TRBD2 might be the D (6 bases). Germline values: CDR1 LGHDT, CDR2 YNNKEL (reference sequence). The CDR3 is 15 amino acids. With 0 bases removed from V and 2 bases from J, the gap between germline ends came to 11 bases. The CDR3 DNA follows: TGTGCCAGCAGCCAAGATGGGGGACTGCCCTACGAGCAGTACTTC. Translating gives CASSQDGGLPYEQYF.

The genes are TRBV20-1 and TRBJ2-7; D may match TRBD1 or TRBD2 (5 bases each). The assigned J gene may be wrong: the sequence end matches TRBJ2-5 better. Germline lookup yields CDR1 DFQATT and CDR2 SNEGSKA (reference sequence). The CDR3 is 13 amino acids. The CDR3 bases are TGCAGTGTCGCTGGGGCTAGCTGGGAGACCCAGTACTTC. It yields the protein CSVAGASWETQYF.

V gene TRBV20-1 combines with J gene TRBJ2-7, with D possibly being TRBD2 (5 bases). TRBJ2-5 matches the DNA end more closely, so the J call is doubtful. Per germline, CDR1 DFQATT and CDR2 SNEGSKA (reference sequence). CDR3 length: 13 amino acids. The CDR3 reads CSARKDYQETQYF. The CDR3 region has the DNA TGCAGTGCCAGGAAAGACTATCAAGAGACCCAGTACTTC.

This clonotype was seen a few times. This chain links TRBV6-1 with TRBJ2-7; D tentatively reads TRBD1 or TRBD2 (5 bases each). Germline V gene lookup returns CDR1 MNHNS and CDR2 SASEGT. Trimming shortened V by 4 bases and J by 4 bases, and 14 bases separated the two germline ends. The CDR3 is 14 amino acids. CDR3 DNA: TGTGCCAGCAGTGTTTCGCAGGGCGGGTACGAGCAGTACTTC. It yields the protein CASSVSQGGYEQYF.

This clonotype was seen only a few times. The chain uses TRBV20-1 and TRBJ1-2, with 8 bases identical to TRBD1. This CDR3 spans 12 amino acids. CDR1 is DFQATT, CDR2 SNEGSKA, per germline (reference sequence). J was trimmed by 3 bases and V by 7 bases; bases with no gene match: 4. The CDR3 sequence: CSVQGADYGYTF. Written as DNA, the CDR3 is TGCAGTGTCCAGGGGGCAGACTATGGCTACACCTTC.

This clonotype was seen a few times. This chain joins TRBV4-2 and TRBJ2-1; 12 bases fit TRBD2. This CDR3 has 18 amino acids. V shed 0 bases and J 9 bases; nucleotides not matched to a gene: 12. Germline V lookup: CDR1 LGHNA, CDR2 YNFKEQ. In DNA form, the CDR3 reads TGTGCCAGCAGCCAAGACGCCTTAGCTAGCGGGGGGGCGAGTGAGCAGTTCTTC. Amino acids: CASSQDALASGGASEQFF.

The chain combines TRBV7-9 with TRBJ2-7; 7 bases are shared with TRBD2. The assigned J gene may be wrong: the sequence end matches TRBJ2-5 better. Germline-derived CDR1 and CDR2 are SEHNR and FQNEAQ (reference sequence). The CDR3 contains 15 residues. CDR3 in amino acids: CASSWDPGGQETQYF. The CDR3 bases are TGTGCCAGCAGCTGGGACCCCGGGGGGCAAGAGACCCAGTACTTC.

The chain joins TRBV27 to TRBJ2-7; no clear D gene. Trimming shortened V by 4 bases and J by 0 bases, and 10 bases separated the two germline ends. Germline assignment: CDR1 MNHEY and CDR2 SMNVEV (reference sequence). The CDR3 is 14 amino acids. The CDR3 loop is CASSSLYNSYEQYF. In DNA, the CDR3 is TGTGCCAGCAGTTCCCTCTACAACTCCTACGAGCAGTACTTC.

The CDR3 DNA reads as TGCAGTGCTAGAGGAGCGGGTCGGCGGGGGGGGTTTTCAGATACGCAGTATTTT. Residues: CSARGAGRRGGFSDTQYF. The V call is TRBV20-1, the J call TRBJ2-3; TRBD2 matches at 9 bases. The CDR3 extends over 18 amino acids. V dropped 1 base and J dropped 4; count of bases not matched to a gene: 15. Per the germline V gene, CDR1 is DFQATT and CDR2 is SNEGSKA (reference sequence).

This rearrangement joins TRBV5-1 to TRBJ2-5; possibly TRBD2 for D (5 bases). The last part of the DNA fits TRBJ2-7 better; the J call may be wrong. The CDR3 length is 13 residues. CDR1 SGHRS and CDR2 YFSETQ come from the germline V gene. The CDR3 nucleotides are TGCGCCAGCACTGTGGCGGGTGAACGCGAGCAGTACTTC. It yields the protein CASTVAGEREQYF.

This clonotype was counted between two and nine times. This chain connects TRBV6-5 to TRBJ2-6; D may match TRBD1 or TRBD2 (6 bases each). From germline, CDR1 is MNHEY and CDR2 SVGAGI. V gave up 2 bases and J gave up 0 bases, with 23 bases separating them. The length of the CDR3 is 21 residues. CDR3 region: CASSYLSAWGAVSSGANVLTF. CDR3 coding DNA: TGTGCCAGCAGTTACCTCTCGGCCTGGGGGGCGGTGAGCTCTGGGGCCAACGTCCTGACTTTC.

CDR3 nucleotides: TGCGCCAGCAGCTTGAGAAACAAACAAGAGACCCAGTACTTC. Translating it yields CASSLRNKQETQYF. This chain joins TRBV5-1 and TRBJ2-5, with D hard to call. Germline V lookup: CDR1 SGHRS, CDR2 YFSETQ. Trimming shortened V by 1 base and J by 2 bases, and 9 bases separated the two germline ends. This CDR3 is built from 14 residues.

The chain links TRBV6-5 to TRBJ2-3; 9 nucleotides match TRBD2. The CDR3 contains 17 residues. After removal of 2 bases from V and 4 bases from J, the junction contained 10 bases not matched to a gene. Germline V CDR1 and CDR2: MNHEY, SVGAGI. CDR3 bases: TGTGCCAGCAGTTACGAGGCTAGCGGGGCAACATCAGATACGCAGTATTTT. This encodes CASSYEASGATSDTQYF.

This clonotype was counted only a few times. The chain has TRBV6-5 and TRBJ2-7; a possible D gene is TRBD2 (6 bases). Germline V gene sequence: CDR1 MNHEY, CDR2 SVGAGI. The V gene lost 5 bases and the J gene lost 5 bases, with 13 bases spanning the gap. This CDR3 contains 13 residues. This CDR3 reads CASSNRLGDEQYF. The CDR3 DNA is TGTGCCAGCAGTAATAGACTAGGCGACGAGCAGTACTTC.

CDR3 sequence reads: CASSQGALQGINEKLFF. DNA of the CDR3: TGTGCCAGCAGCCAAGGCGCCTTACAGGGAATTAATGAAAAACTGTTTTTT. V gene TRBV3-1 combines with J gene TRBJ1-4; possible D gene TRBD1, 6 bases. The CDR3 is 17 amino acids. V was clipped by 1 base and J by 4 bases, with 16 bases between them. Germline CDR1 and CDR2: LGHDT and YNNKEL (reference sequence).

There are many counts of this clonotype. V gene TRBV27 combines with J gene TRBJ2-1; 9 positions match TRBD1. From germline, CDR1 is MNHEY and CDR2 SMNVEV (reference sequence). Trimming at V came to 0 bases and at J to 14 bases, leaving 5 bases not matched to a gene. This CDR3 has 13 residues. CDR3: CASSLSGGTGKFF. Written as DNA, the CDR3 is TGTGCCAGCAGTTTATCTGGGGGGACAGGGAAGTTCTTC.

This rearrangement joins TRBV4-1 to TRBJ1-4; D is undetermined. This CDR3 has 18 residues. V lost 1 base and J 3 bases, leaving 18 bases between the germline ends. CDR1 and CDR2 (germline): MGHRA, YSYEKL. The chain's CDR3 is CASSQVSGSPVSNEKLFF. CDR3 nucleotides: TGCGCCAGCAGCCAAGTTTCCGGTTCCCCGGTGTCTAATGAAAAACTGTTTTTT.

This clonotype has just a few counts. The rearrangement uses TRBV7-2 and TRBJ1-5, with D perhaps TRBD1 (5 bases). Trimming took 8 bases from V and 6 from J, leaving 17 bases between them. The CDR3 is 14 amino acids. In germline, CDR1 is SGHTA, CDR2 FQGNSA. The CDR3 region is CASAPTREGQPQHF. CDR3 nucleotide sequence: TGTGCCAGCGCGCCGACCAGGGAGGGTCAGCCCCAGCATTTT.